The sequence of this T cell receptor (beta chain) was determined in a study of blood T cell repertoires in COVID-19. The table came from immunoSEQ multiplex PCR; TCRdb's copy has only in-frame clones and leaves some out. The sample holds some 240,000 clones, approximately 78% seen once. The CDR3 loop spans 15 amino acids. Germline-derived CDR1 and CDR2 are SGHVS and FNYEAQ. V lost 3 bases and J lost 7; bases outside the gene matches: 5. This receptor was identified in a woman aged 55-70 years with active or convalescent COVID-19. This chain links TRBV7-6 with TRBJ2-2; 10 nucleotides match TRBD1. Sequences were obtained from peripheral blood. The CDR3 loop reads CASSFGTGVRGELFF. CDR3 DNA: TGTGCCAGCAGCTTCGGGACAGGGGTTCGCGGGGAGCTGTTTTTT.